This TCR beta chain derives from a study of molecular identifiers for immune sequencing clone quantification. CDR1 is MNHEY, CDR2 SVGAGI, per germline. V trimming: 2 bases; J trimming: 5 bases; junction bases outside the gene matches: 7. The CDR3 runs to 16 residues. Preparation of the bulk TCR libraries relied on previously described methods and listed TCR primers. TCRdb re-analysed the PCR reads in MiXCR, keeping a single row per CDR3 protein. The sample records 600,000 to 650,000 distinct CDR3 sequences, 20% being singletons. This clonotype was seen repeatedly, ten times or more. The chain carries TRBV6-5 and TRBJ2-3; 10 nucleotides line up with TRBD1. Source material: naive CD8+ T cells from blood, with Jurkat cell RNA spiked in. The subset: FACS-sorted CD8+CD4-CCR7+CD45RA+ naive T cells. The origin of this receptor is a human donor in good health. Some libraries in this study had Jurkat cell RNA spiked in. DNA for the CDR3: TGTGCCAGCAGTTACCATCGGGACAGGGGAGGAGATACGCAGTATTTT. Its translation: CASSYHRDRGGDTQYF.